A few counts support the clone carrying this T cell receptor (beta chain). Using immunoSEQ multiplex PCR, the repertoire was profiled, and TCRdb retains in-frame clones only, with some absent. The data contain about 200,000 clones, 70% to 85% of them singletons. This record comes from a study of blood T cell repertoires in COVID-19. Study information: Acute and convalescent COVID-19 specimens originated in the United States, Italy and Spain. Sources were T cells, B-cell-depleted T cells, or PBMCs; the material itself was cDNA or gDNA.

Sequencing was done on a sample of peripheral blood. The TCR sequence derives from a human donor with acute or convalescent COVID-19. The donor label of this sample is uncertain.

CDR3 sequence reads: CASSLVLQGAEEQYF. The CDR3 DNA follows: TGTGCCAGCAGCTTAGTTTTGCAGGGGGCCGAGGAGCAGTACTTC. The chain is built from TRBV7-9 and TRBJ2-7; 8 bases align to TRBD1. The CDR3 has 15 amino acids. V lost 1 base, J lost 7 bases, and 9 bases stayed unmatched. CDR1 and CDR2 from the germline V gene are SEHNR and FQNEAQ (reference sequence).